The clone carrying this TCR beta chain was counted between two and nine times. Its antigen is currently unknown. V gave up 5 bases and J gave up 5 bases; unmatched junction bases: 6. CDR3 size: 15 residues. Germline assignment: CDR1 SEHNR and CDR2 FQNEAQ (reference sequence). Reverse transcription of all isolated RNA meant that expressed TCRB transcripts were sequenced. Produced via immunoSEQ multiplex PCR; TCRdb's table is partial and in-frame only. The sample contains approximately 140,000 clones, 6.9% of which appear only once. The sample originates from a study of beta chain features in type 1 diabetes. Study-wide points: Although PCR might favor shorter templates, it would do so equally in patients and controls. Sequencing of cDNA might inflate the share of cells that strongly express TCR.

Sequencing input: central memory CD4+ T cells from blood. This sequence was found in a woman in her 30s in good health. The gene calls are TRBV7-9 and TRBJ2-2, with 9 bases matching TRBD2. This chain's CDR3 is CASSERGARTGELFF. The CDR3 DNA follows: TGTGCCAGCAGCGAGCGGGGGGCACGGACCGGGGAGCTGTTTTTT.